The 14 T cell receptor beta chains below come from one sample, sequenced in a study of prognosis after radiotherapy for stage I lung cancer (dated by TCRdb to about 2021). TCRdb names Illumina HiSeq 3000 as the instrument used. Two rounds of multiplex PCR on genomic DNA were used to amplify the TCR beta CDR3 region. The first PCR round used primers specific to each TRBV and TRBJ gene, and the primer sequences were filed in Chinese patent CN105087789A. TCRdb took the public reads, trimmed them with fastp at Q25, ran MiXCR for clone calling and kept in-frame beta chains. Identical CDR3 protein sequences are pooled into one entry, listed with their most common genes and DNA. Here the sample has over 30,000 distinct CDR3 sequences; approximately 25% occur a single time. The ten largest clones add up to less than 30% of the sample. Sequenced material: PBMCs, taken before or after stereotactic body radiation therapy (not recorded which). The receptor source for this set is a donor aged 50 or older with non-small cell lung cancer.

This clonotype came up many times. The chain is built from TRBV12-3 or TRBV12-4 and TRBJ1-3; no clear D gene. Trimming removed 7 bases from V and 0 bases from J, with 10 bases in between. The CDR3 runs 14 residues. CDR3 DNA: TGTGCCAGCACTAGCTTGACCTCTGGAAACACCATATATTTT. Translation: CASTSLTSGNTIYF.

This clonotype showed up many times. This chain joins TRBV5-1 and TRBJ2-7; unclear D gene. Trimming left V 4 bases short and J 2 bases short, with 16 bases between. The germline CDR1 and CDR2 sequences are SGHRS and YFSETQ. CDR3 length equals 15 residues. The CDR3 sequence: CASSQQPTATYEQYF. The CDR3 DNA reads TGCGCCAGCAGCCAACAGCCTACAGCTACCTACGAGCAGTACTTC.

This clonotype was found many times. The gene calls are TRBV10-3 and TRBJ2-1; D may be TRBD1 (5 bases). Trimming left V 0 bases short and J 0 bases short, with 9 bases between. The germline V gene has CDR1 ENHRY and CDR2 SYGVKD. The CDR3 is 16 residues long. CDR3: CAISESGRNSYNEQFF. DNA for the CDR3: TGTGCCATCAGTGAGTCGGGGCGGAACTCCTACAATGAGCAGTTCTTC.

This clonotype was detected many times. The rearrangement joins TRBV9 to TRBJ2-5; 12 bases are shared with TRBD1. Germline V gives CDR1 SGDLS, CDR2 YYNGEE. There are 15 residues in the CDR3. Trimming at V came to 6 bases and at J to 4 bases, leaving 7 bases not matched to a gene. The CDR3, as DNA: TGTGCCAGCACTCGAGGGGGACAGGGGGCAGAGACCCAGTACTTC. Translated, it gives CASTRGGQGAETQYF.

In this sample, this clonotype turned up many times. This chain links TRBV30 with TRBJ1-2; 7 bases are a match to TRBD1. This CDR3 is 12 amino acids long. V gave up 2 bases and J gave up 7 bases; unmatched junction bases: 4. Germline assignment: CDR1 GTSNPN and CDR2 SVGIG (reference sequence). Here the CDR3 reads CAWSLWDSGYTF. The DNA for the CDR3 is TGTGCCTGGAGTCTTTGGGACAGTGGCTACACCTTC.

This clonotype was recorded at least ten times. The V call is TRBV20-1, the J call TRBJ2-7, with 13 bases identical to TRBD2. Trimming took 5 bases from V and 0 from J; bases not matched to a gene: 7. Germline V gives CDR1 DFQATT, CDR2 SNEGSKA (reference sequence). This CDR3 contains 16 residues. The CDR3 loop reads CSASRTSGGSSYEQYF. Here the CDR3 DNA reads TGCAGTGCTTCCCGGACTAGCGGGGGAAGCTCCTACGAGCAGTACTTC.

The chain has TRBV7-3 and TRBJ2-2; D uncertain. Germline-derived CDR1 and CDR2 are SGHTA and FQGTGA. V lost 3 bases and J lost 5, with 13 bases in between. The CDR3 extends over 15 amino acids. DNA for the CDR3: TGTGCCAGCAGCTTGACCAAAGTTGGGACCGGGGAGCTGTTTTTT. Its protein product is CASSLTKVGTGELFF.

This clonotype was detected ten times or more. V usage is TRBV19 and J usage is TRBJ2-1, with 12 positions matching TRBD2. The CDR3 consists of 17 residues. V was pared by 1 base and J by 7 bases, with 8 bases of the junction left unmatched. Germline V lookup: CDR1 LNHDA, CDR2 SQIVND (reference sequence). This CDR3 reads CASSIVIGLAGYNEQFF. CDR3 nucleotides: TGTGCCAGTAGTATAGTTATAGGACTAGCGGGATATAATGAGCAGTTCTTC.

This clonotype showed up many times. The chain has TRBV7-9 and TRBJ2-7, with D possibly being TRBD2 (6 bases). Trimming took off 3 bases at V and 4 bases at J, with 16 bases between the two ends. CDR1 SEHNR and CDR2 FQNEAQ come from the germline V gene (reference sequence). This CDR3 is 15 amino acids long. The CDR3 is CASSFTGEVEYEQYF. DNA for the CDR3: TGTGCCAGCAGCTTCACGGGAGAAGTGGAATACGAGCAGTACTTC.

This clonotype is labeled medium-sized (0.01 to 0.1%). The gene calls are TRBV20-1 and TRBJ1-5; unclear D gene. The germline gives CDR1 DFQATT, CDR2 SNEGSKA (reference sequence). The CDR3 contains 14 residues. V was pared by 6 bases and J by 3 bases, with 15 bases between. The CDR3 region is CSARMGSPNQPQHF. The CDR3 DNA follows: TGCAGTGCCCGGATGGGCAGTCCCAATCAGCCCCAGCATTTT.

This clonotype was seen ten or more times. V is TRBV28 and J is TRBJ2-2, with 8 bases identical to TRBD1. The CDR3 has 17 residues. Germline V gene lookup returns CDR1 MDHEN and CDR2 SYDVKM. The V segment lost 7 bases and the J segment 7 bases; nucleotides outside the gene matches: 17. CDR3 coding DNA: TGTGCCAGCACCTTTTGGGAAGGACAGGGAGTTAGCGGGGAGCTGTTTTTT. Protein product: CASTFWEGQGVSGELFF. Based on the CDR3 plus reference TRBV28 and TRBJ2-2, the full variable domain is DVKVTQSSRYLVKRTGEKVFLECVQDMDHENMFWYRQDPGLGLRLIYFSYDVKMKEKGDIPEGYSVSREKKERFSLILESASTNQTSMYLCASTFWEGQGVSGELFFGEGSRLTVL.

This clonotype was found many times. The rearrangement uses TRBV18 and TRBJ2-2, with D possibly TRBD2 on 6 matching bases. V lost 6 bases to trimming and J lost 1 base, with 12 bases between them. The CDR3 totals 15 residues. From germline, CDR1 is KGHSH and CDR2 LQKENI. The CDR3 DNA is TGTGCCAGCTCCTCCGCGCGGGGGAACACCGGGGAGCTGTTTTTT. It yields the protein CASSSARGNTGELFF.

For this clonotype: A far larger clone is only one base removed, so a read error is likely. The chain carries TRBV5-1 and TRBJ2-5; 9 positions match TRBD2. The J call is uncertain, as TRBJ2-1 better fits the DNA end. The germline gives CDR1 SGHRS, CDR2 YFSETQ. The CDR3 covers 16 residues. For the CDR3, the DNA is TGCGCCAGCAGCCAAGGGTCTAGCGGGATCCACAATGAGCAGTTCTTC. This encodes CASSQGSSGIHNEQFF.

This clonotype was counted many times. The chain uses TRBV5-1 and TRBJ1-6, with 9 bases fitting TRBD1. J gave up 9 bases and V 4 bases, and 8 bases lay outside the gene matches. The germline V gene encodes CDR1 SGHRS and CDR2 YFSETQ. The CDR3 has 15 residues. CDR3 nucleotides: TGCGCCAGCAGCCCTGGGACAGGGATCGGTTCACCCCTCCACTTT. It translates to CASSPGTGIGSPLHF. The variable domain in full, completed from reference TRBV5-1 and TRBJ1-6, reads KAGVTQTPRYLIKTRGQQVTLSCSPISGHRSVSWYQQTPGQGLQFLFEYFSETQRNKGNFPGRFSGRQFSNSRSEMNVSTLELGDSALYLCASSPGTGIGSPLHFGNGTRLTVT.